A selection of T cell receptor beta chains follows, all from one sample in a study of radiotherapy plus CTLA-4 blockade in lung cancer. Sequencing used immunoSEQ multiplex PCR; TCRdb keeps in-frame clones, though not all of them. The data show 65,000 to 95,000 clones, with around 86% seen just once and less than 45% held by the top ten. The sample consisted of peripheral blood, taken from a patient treated with radiotherapy plus ipilimumab. These receptors originate from a human donor with non-small cell lung cancer that progressed on radiotherapy plus ipilimumab. Each CDR3 is given with its conserved first and last residue. A D gene is named only where the DNA matches it firmly. Size is omitted from some rows. Given values are once, few, many or a class for expanded clones.

d_call | j_call | v_call | clone_size | cdr3_nt | cdr3_aa
NA | TRBJ2-7 | TRBV28 | NA | TGTGCCAGCAGCCGCTACAGGGGGGGGACGTCCTACGAGCAGTACTTC | CASSRYRGGTSYEQYF
TRBD2 | TRBJ2-1 | TRBV20-1 | NA | TGCAGCCCCCGCGGGAGCGATGAGCAGTTCTTC | CSPRGSDEQFF
NA | TRBJ2-1 | TRBV7-6 | NA | TGTGCCAGCAGCTTAGAAGGGAAGAATGAGCAGTTCTTC | CASSLEGKNEQFF
TRBD1 | TRBJ1-4 | TRBV6-5 | NA | TGTGCCAGCAGTTACGGGACAGGGAGTGGAGAACTGTTTTTT | CASSYGTGSGELFF
TRBD2 | TRBJ2-1 | TRBV19 | NA | TGTGCCAGTAGCCGGGGGGGAGGGATCGCTGAGCAGTTCTTC | CASSRGGGIAEQFF
NA | TRBJ2-1 | TRBV7-2 | NA | TGTGCCAGCAGCAACACCGATGAGCAGTTCTTC | CASSNTDEQFF
TRBD2 | TRBJ2-7 | TRBV29-1 | NA | TGCAGCGTTATAGCTAGCGGAAACTACGAGCAGTACTTC | CSVIASGNYEQYF
TRBD2 | TRBJ2-2 | TRBV10-2 | NA | TGCGCCAGCAGTGGACTAGCGGGAGCGAACACCGGGGAGCTGTTTTTT | CASSGLAGANTGELFF
NA | TRBJ2-2 | TRBV9 | NA | TGTGCCAGCAGCGTTAACAAGTCGCCCGGGGAGCTGTTTTTT | CASSVNKSPGELFF
NA | TRBJ1-2 | TRBV7-9 | NA | TGTGCCAGCAGCCGGTCGGGGAGGGAAGTGAGTGGCTACACCTTC | CASSRSGREVSGYTF
TRBD2 | TRBJ2-1 | TRBV13 | NA | TGTGCCAGCAGCTTTAGCGGGACCTCCTACAATGAGCAGTTCTTC | CASSFSGTSYNEQFF
NA | TRBJ1-5 | TRBV9 | NA | TGTGCCAGCAGCGTGTCAGACAATCAGCCCCAGCATTTT | CASSVSDNQPQHF
NA | TRBJ2-7 | TRBV28 | NA | TGTGCCAGCACCAGAAACGGGTACTACGAGCAGTACTTC | CASTRNGYYEQYF
NA | TRBJ2-1 | TRBV7-9 | NA | TGTGCCAGCAGCCCCCGACCGTTTGAGCAGTTCTTC | CASSPRPFEQFF
TRBD2 | TRBJ2-1 | TRBV7-3 | NA | TGTGCCAGCAGCTTAACGACGACTAGCGGCTCCTACAATGAGCAGTTCTTC | CASSLTTTSGSYNEQFF
TRBD1 | TRBJ1-1 | TRBV29-1 | NA | TGCAGCGTTGACAGACAGGGGAACACTGAAGCTTTCTTT | CSVDRQGNTEAFF
TRBD1 | TRBJ1-5 | TRBV6-1 | NA | TGTGCCAGCAGGACAGGGAGACAGCCCCAGCATTTT | CASRTGRQPQHF
NA | TRBJ2-2 | TRBV27 | NA | TGTGCCAGCTTGACGCAGGGGACGTCGGTCGGGGAGCTGTTTTTT | CASLTQGTSVGELFF
NA | TRBJ2-1 | TRBV27 | NA | TGTGCCAGCAGTCTCACCCCGGGAGATTTCAATGAGCAGTTCTTC | CASSLTPGDFNEQFF
NA | TRBJ2-5 | TRBV2 | NA | TGTGCCAGCAGTGTTAACTTCGTCCAAGAGACCCAGTACTTC | CASSVNFVQETQYF
TRBD2 | TRBJ2-1 | TRBV2 | NA | TGTGCCAGCAGTGAACAGCGGGAGCGGAATGAGCAGTTCTTC | CASSEQRERNEQFF
NA | TRBJ1-2 | TRBV28 | NA | TGTGCCAGCAGTTTAACAGGGTCGGGGTATGGCTACACCTTC | CASSLTGSGYGYTF
TRBD1 | TRBJ2-1 | TRBV4-1 | NA | TGCGCCAGCAGCCCAGCGACAGGGGGATACTCCTACAATGAGCAGTTCTTC | CASSPATGGYSYNEQFF
NA | TRBJ2-7 | TRBV6-6 | NA | TGTGCCAGCAGTTACTCGGCGGATGGCCCGTACGAGCAGTACTTC | CASSYSADGPYEQYF
TRBD2 | TRBJ2-1 | TRBV6-5 | NA | TGTGCCAGCAGTCAGCGGGAGGCCTACAATGAGCAGTTCTTC | CASSQREAYNEQFF
NA | TRBJ2-3 | TRBV7-6 | NA | TGTGCCAGCAGCTTAGGGGAGACTAGCACAGATACGCAGTATTTT | CASSLGETSTDTQYF
NA | TRBJ2-5 | TRBV18 | NA | TGTGCCAGCTCACCAGAGACCGTCAAAGGGGAGACCCAGTACTTC | CASSPETVKGETQYF
NA | TRBJ2-1 | TRBV6-1 | NA | TGTGCCAGCAGTGTCTACTATTATAATGAGCAGTTCTTC | CASSVYYYNEQFF
NA | TRBJ1-5 | TRBV5-6 | few | TGTGCCAGCAGCTTGGGATCCGGGACCGGGAATCAGCCCCAGCATTTT | CASSLGSGTGNQPQHF
NA | TRBJ1-2 | TRBV4-2 | NA | TGTGCCAGCAGCCAAGATCTGACAGGTTATCTCTATGGCTACACCTTC | CASSQDLTGYLYGYTF
TRBD2 | TRBJ2-3 | TRBV6-5 | NA | TGTGCCAGTAGACTAGCCGGCACAGATACGCAGTATTTT | CASRLAGTDTQYF
NA | TRBJ1-2 | TRBV14 | once | TGTGCCAGCAGCCAAGCCGGCGCAGGCCGACGCTACACCTTC | CASSQAGAGRRYTF
NA | TRBJ2-2 | TRBV27 | NA | TGTGCCAGCAGTTTAGCCGGGGAGCTGTTTTTT | CASSLAGELFF
NA | TRBJ1-4 | TRBV28 | NA | TGTGCCAGCAGTTTACCAGGGTCTAATGAAAAACTGTTTTTT | CASSLPGSNEKLFF
TRBD1 | TRBJ1-2 | TRBV19 | NA | TGTGCCAGAACCGGCACAGGGGGACTAGACTATGGCTACACCTTC | CARTGTGGLDYGYTF
NA | TRBJ2-3 | TRBV4-1 | NA | TGCGCCAGCAGCCATCCTACCCCAACACCAGATACGCAGTATTTT | CASSHPTPTPDTQYF
NA | TRBJ1-5 | TRBV19 | few | TGTGCCAGCAACCCTCGAAGCAATCAGCCCCAGCATTTT | CASNPRSNQPQHF
TRBD2 | TRBJ2-2 | TRBV6-6 | few | TGTGCCAGCAGCAGGACTAGCGAGACCGGGGAGCTGTTTTTT | CASSRTSETGELFF
TRBD2 | TRBJ2-1 | TRBV6-4 | NA | TGTGCCAGCAGTACCTACGGGACTAGCGGGAGTCAGGTGGCGAATGAGCAGTTCTTC | CASSTYGTSGSQVANEQFF
TRBD1 | TRBJ2-5 | TRBV29-1 | NA | TGCAGCGTTCTGACAGGGGGCGGTGAGACCCAGTACTTC | CSVLTGGGETQYF
NA | TRBJ1-5 | TRBV4-1 | NA | TGCGCCAGCAGCCAAGATTTTAATGGCAATCAGCCCCAGCATTTT | CASSQDFNGNQPQHF
NA | TRBJ1-2 | TRBV5-4 | NA | TGTGCCAGCAGCTTGAGCAGCTATGGCTACACCTTC | CASSLSSYGYTF